The rows below give T cell receptor beta chains drawn from one sample of a study of a mutant IDH1 vaccine in newly diagnosed glioma. These receptors' antigens are unknown. TCRdb's copy holds only in-frame clones and misses some; the assay was immunoSEQ multiplex PCR. Of about 51,000 clones listed, around four fifths were seen once; the top ten hold over 4.5%. The sample was PBMCs, taken from a glioma patient whose treatment included an IDH1 peptide vaccine. The receptors were sampled from a man between 50 and 59 years old with glioma. Both conserved end residues are part of each CDR3. A D gene is named only where the DNA matches it firmly. Clone size appears in some rows only: once, few, many, or a class for an expanded clone.

CDR3aa: CASSQALGQGNQPQHF
CDR3nt: TGCGCCAGCAGCCAAGCCCTCGGGCAGGGCAATCAGCCCCAGCATTTT
j_gene: TRBJ1-5
len: 16
v_gene: TRBV4-3
d_gene: NA
abundance: NA

CDR3aa: CSAREVAEAFF
CDR3nt: TGCAGTGCTAGAGAGGTGGCTGAAGCTTTCTTT
j_gene: TRBJ1-1
len: 11
v_gene: TRBV20-1
d_gene: NA
abundance: NA

CDR3aa: CASSVGGHNEQFF
CDR3nt: TGTGCCAGCAGCGTAGGGGGTCACAATGAGCAGTTCTTC
j_gene: TRBJ2-1
len: 13
v_gene: TRBV9
d_gene: NA
abundance: few

CDR3aa: CASSFKGDSEAFF
CDR3nt: TGTGCCAGCAGCTTTAAGGGCGACAGTGAAGCTTTCTTT
j_gene: TRBJ1-1
len: 13
v_gene: TRBV7-9
d_gene: NA
abundance: NA

CDR3aa: CASSDSGSYGYTF
CDR3nt: TGCGCCAGCAGTGATTCAGGGAGCTATGGCTACACCTTC
j_gene: TRBJ1-2
len: 13
v_gene: TRBV10-1
d_gene: NA
abundance: NA

CDR3aa: CSVDGGPKASETQYF
CDR3nt: TGCAGCGTTGACGGGGGGCCCAAGGCTTCAGAGACCCAGTACTTC
j_gene: TRBJ2-5
len: 15
v_gene: TRBV29-1
d_gene: NA
abundance: few

CDR3aa: CASSIGGGVRQPQHF
CDR3nt: TGTGCCAGTAGTATAGGGGGGGGAGTAAGGCAGCCCCAGCATTTT
j_gene: TRBJ1-5
len: 15
v_gene: TRBV19
d_gene: NA
abundance: NA

CDR3aa: CASSLGRGVTSYEQYF
CDR3nt: TGTGCCAGCAGCTTAGGGCGGGGGGTGACCTCCTACGAGCAGTACTTC
j_gene: TRBJ2-7
len: 16
v_gene: TRBV13
d_gene: TRBD2
abundance: once

CDR3aa: CASRGTREKLFF
CDR3nt: TGTGCCAGCAGAGGTACACGGGAAAAACTGTTTTTT
j_gene: TRBJ1-4
len: 12
v_gene: TRBV28
d_gene: NA
abundance: NA

CDR3aa: CAWSVRQGDYSNQPQHF
CDR3nt: TGTGCCTGGAGTGTACGACAGGGCGATTATAGCAATCAGCCCCAGCATTTT
j_gene: TRBJ1-5
len: 17
v_gene: TRBV30
d_gene: TRBD1
abundance: NA

CDR3aa: CASSQGGGYEQYF
CDR3nt: TGCGCCAGCAGCCAAGGGGGGGGCTACGAGCAGTACTTC
j_gene: TRBJ2-7
len: 13
v_gene: TRBV4-1
d_gene: TRBD2
abundance: few

CDR3aa: CASSLTKNTGELFF
CDR3nt: TGTGCTAGCAGCTTAACTAAGAACACCGGGGAGCTGTTTTTT
j_gene: TRBJ2-2
len: 14
v_gene: TRBV7-7
d_gene: NA
abundance: NA

CDR3aa: CASSQDIGSYGYTF
CDR3nt: TGTGCCAGCAGCCAAGATATAGGGAGCTATGGCTACACCTTC
j_gene: TRBJ1-2
len: 14
v_gene: TRBV4-2
d_gene: NA
abundance: NA

CDR3aa: CASSPRRGREGGYTF
CDR3nt: TGTGCCAGCAGCCCTAGGAGGGGGAGGGAGGGCGGCTACACCTTC
j_gene: TRBJ1-2
len: 15
v_gene: TRBV7-9
d_gene: NA
abundance: NA

CDR3aa: CASGVDSSNTEAFF
CDR3nt: TGTGCCAGTGGGGTAGACAGCTCGAACACTGAAGCTTTCTTT
j_gene: TRBJ1-1
len: 14
v_gene: TRBV28
d_gene: NA
abundance: NA

CDR3aa: CASSLGTTGAAYNEQFF
CDR3nt: TGTGCCAGCAGCTTAGGGACGACAGGGGCAGCGTACAATGAGCAGTTCTTC
j_gene: TRBJ2-1
len: 17
v_gene: TRBV7-9
d_gene: TRBD1
abundance: NA

CDR3aa: CASSSDRQYGYTF
CDR3nt: TGTGCCAGCAGCTCCGATCGGCAGTATGGCTACACCTTC
j_gene: TRBJ1-2
len: 13
v_gene: TRBV7-2
d_gene: NA
abundance: NA

CDR3aa: CATSGDTGELFF
CDR3nt: TGTGCCACCAGCGGCGACACCGGGGAGCTGTTTTTT
j_gene: TRBJ2-2
len: 12
v_gene: TRBV15
d_gene: NA
abundance: NA

CDR3aa: CATSTGAKAFF
CDR3nt: TGTGCCACCTCTACGGGGGCGAAAGCTTTCTTT
j_gene: TRBJ1-1
len: 11
v_gene: TRBV6-5
d_gene: NA
abundance: NA

CDR3aa: CASSRSGGAWEQFF
CDR3nt: TGTGCCAGCTCACGGAGCGGGGGGGCCTGGGAGCAGTTCTTC
j_gene: TRBJ2-1
len: 14
v_gene: TRBV18
d_gene: TRBD2
abundance: NA

CDR3aa: CASSLGDQETQYF
CDR3nt: TGTGCCAGCAGCTTAGGAGATCAAGAGACCCAGTACTTC
j_gene: TRBJ2-5
len: 13
v_gene: TRBV13
d_gene: NA
abundance: NA

CDR3aa: CASSQDGQGYEQYF
CDR3nt: TGTGCCAGCAGCCAAGATGGACAGGGCTACGAGCAGTACTTC
j_gene: TRBJ2-7
len: 14
v_gene: TRBV4-2
d_gene: TRBD1
abundance: once

CDR3aa: CASSTGLSTGELFF
CDR3nt: TGTGCCAGTAGTACGGGACTATCCACCGGGGAGCTGTTTTTT
j_gene: TRBJ2-2
len: 14
v_gene: TRBV19
d_gene: TRBD2
abundance: NA

CDR3aa: CASSLDPGHYSSSYNSPLHF
CDR3nt: TGTGCCAGCAGCTTAGATCCGGGACACTACTCGAGCTCCTATAATTCACCCCTCCACTTT
j_gene: TRBJ1-6
len: 20
v_gene: TRBV11-2
d_gene: NA
abundance: few

CDR3aa: CASSDPQGANEKLFF
CDR3nt: TGTGCCAGCAGTGACCCCCAGGGTGCTAATGAAAAACTGTTTTTT
j_gene: TRBJ1-4
len: 15
v_gene: TRBV6-1
d_gene: NA
abundance: NA

CDR3aa: CASSSQDVGGYTF
CDR3nt: TGTGCCAGCAGTTCACAGGACGTTGGCGGCTACACCTTC
j_gene: TRBJ1-2
len: 13
v_gene: TRBV13
d_gene: NA
abundance: NA

CDR3aa: CASSLWTGELFF
CDR3nt: TGTGCCAGCAGCCTGTGGACCGGGGAGCTGTTTTTT
j_gene: TRBJ2-2
len: 12
v_gene: TRBV6-1
d_gene: NA
abundance: NA

CDR3aa: CASSPGPESNQPQHF
CDR3nt: TGCGCCAGCAGTCCCGGCCCGGAAAGCAATCAGCCCCAGCATTTT
j_gene: TRBJ1-5
len: 15
v_gene: TRBV10-1
d_gene: NA
abundance: NA

CDR3aa: CASSSALLRREQYF
CDR3nt: TGTGCCAGCAGCTCGGCGCTTCTTAGAAGGGAGCAGTACTTC
j_gene: TRBJ2-7
len: 14
v_gene: TRBV5-6
d_gene: NA
abundance: NA

CDR3aa: CASRDRGNLNSPLHF
CDR3nt: TGTGCCAGCCGAGACAGGGGCAACCTTAATTCACCCCTCCACTTT
j_gene: TRBJ1-6
len: 15
v_gene: TRBV27
d_gene: TRBD1
abundance: once

CDR3aa: CAWSPLPGTLAETQYF
CDR3nt: TGTGCCTGGAGTCCGCTACCCGGGACGCTAGCAGAGACCCAGTACTTC
j_gene: TRBJ2-5
len: 16
v_gene: TRBV30
d_gene: NA
abundance: NA

CDR3aa: CASSLGEYQPQHF
CDR3nt: TGTGCCAGCAGCTTAGGGGAATATCAGCCCCAGCATTTT
j_gene: TRBJ1-5
len: 13
v_gene: TRBV7-2
d_gene: NA
abundance: few

CDR3aa: CASSPLGGGEQFF
CDR3nt: TGTGCCAGCAGTCCACTTGGAGGAGGTGAGCAGTTCTTC
j_gene: TRBJ2-1
len: 13
v_gene: TRBV6-6
d_gene: NA
abundance: NA

CDR3aa: CASSRDPQPSYEQYF
CDR3nt: TGTGCCAGCAGTCGTGACCCCCAGCCCAGCTACGAGCAGTACTTC
j_gene: TRBJ2-7
len: 15
v_gene: TRBV5-5
d_gene: NA
abundance: NA

CDR3aa: CASSPGQADTEAFF
CDR3nt: TGTGCCAGCAGCCCGGGACAGGCGGACACTGAAGCTTTCTTT
j_gene: TRBJ1-1
len: 14
v_gene: TRBV5-8
d_gene: TRBD1
abundance: NA

CDR3aa: CASSIDQLTEAFF
CDR3nt: TGTGCCAGTAGTATAGATCAGTTAACTGAAGCTTTCTTT
j_gene: TRBJ1-1
len: 13
v_gene: TRBV19
d_gene: NA
abundance: NA

CDR3aa: CASSQVGLMFNEKLFF
CDR3nt: TGCGCCAGCAGCCAAGTAGGCCTGATGTTTAATGAAAAACTGTTTTTT
j_gene: TRBJ1-4
len: 16
v_gene: TRBV4-1
d_gene: NA
abundance: NA

CDR3aa: CASSLGQYTDTQYF
CDR3nt: TGTGCCAGCAGCTTAGGACAGTACACAGATACGCAGTATTTT
j_gene: TRBJ2-3
len: 14
v_gene: TRBV5-5
d_gene: NA
abundance: NA

CDR3aa: CASSPRGLASTGELFF
CDR3nt: TGTGCCAGCAGCCCCCGAGGACTAGCGAGCACCGGGGAGCTGTTTTTT
j_gene: TRBJ2-2
len: 16
v_gene: TRBV11-3
d_gene: TRBD2
abundance: NA

CDR3aa: CASSVGAEEGYTF
CDR3nt: TGTGCCAGCAGTGTCGGGGCAGAGGAGGGCTACACCTTC
j_gene: TRBJ1-2
len: 13
v_gene: TRBV6-1
d_gene: NA
abundance: NA

CDR3aa: CAISNWGGSNQPQHF
CDR3nt: TGTGCCATCAGTAATTGGGGGGGCAGCAATCAGCCCCAGCATTTT
j_gene: TRBJ1-5
len: 15
v_gene: TRBV10-3
d_gene: NA
abundance: NA

CDR3aa: CASSQTTLQFF
CDR3nt: TGTGCCAGCAGCCAAACGACGTTACAGTTCTTC
j_gene: TRBJ2-1
len: 11
v_gene: TRBV7-9
d_gene: NA
abundance: NA

CDR3aa: CASSLGEDTEAFF
CDR3nt: TGTGCCAGCTCACTCGGGGAGGACACTGAAGCTTTCTTT
j_gene: TRBJ1-1
len: 13
v_gene: TRBV18
d_gene: NA
abundance: few

CDR3aa: CSYSDRNLYGYTF
CDR3nt: TGCAGCTATTCGGACAGGAACCTCTATGGCTACACCTTC
j_gene: TRBJ1-2
len: 13
v_gene: TRBV29-1
d_gene: TRBD1
abundance: few

CDR3aa: CASSTSTDTQYF
CDR3nt: TGCGCCAGCAGCACCTCGACAGATACGCAGTATTTT
j_gene: TRBJ2-3
len: 12
v_gene: TRBV5-1
d_gene: NA
abundance: NA

CDR3aa: CASSIEASASYEQYF
CDR3nt: TGTGCCAGTAGTATAGAGGCTAGCGCCTCCTACGAGCAGTACTTC
j_gene: TRBJ2-7
len: 15
v_gene: TRBV19
d_gene: NA
abundance: NA

CDR3aa: CASSYRETQYF
CDR3nt: TGTGCCAGCAGTTACAGAGAGACCCAGTACTTC
j_gene: TRBJ2-5
len: 11
v_gene: TRBV28
d_gene: NA
abundance: once

CDR3aa: CATAGQRSNQPQHF
CDR3nt: TGTGCCACCGCGGGCCAGCGAAGCAATCAGCCCCAGCATTTT
j_gene: TRBJ1-5
len: 14
v_gene: TRBV19
d_gene: NA
abundance: NA

CDR3aa: CAWSSQVNQPQHF
CDR3nt: TGTGCCTGGAGTTCACAGGTCAATCAGCCCCAGCATTTT
j_gene: TRBJ1-5
len: 13
v_gene: TRBV30
d_gene: NA
abundance: NA